This T cell receptor (beta chain) was found in a study of cytomegalovirus exposure and HLA in healthy donors. Those who donated were healthy bone marrow donors. Looked up from germline, CDR1 is MGHRA and CDR2 is YSYEKL. This CDR3 spans 16 amino acids. J was trimmed by 2 bases and V by 1 base; bases with no gene match: 7. Primers included in the PCR were 60 Vbeta and 13 Jbeta primers. Repertoires were generated with immunoSEQ multiplex PCR, while TCRdb's copy carries only in-frame clones and drops some. The sample holds about 150,000 clones, roughly 86% seen once. The chain employs TRBV4-1 and TRBJ2-5; 7 bases align to TRBD2. What was sequenced was PBMCs. The clonotype was recovered from a girl between 10 and 17 years old in good health and CMV-seropositive. As DNA, the CDR3 is TGCGCCAGCAGCCAAGGGGGGAGGGGCCGACAAGAGACCCAGTACTTC. It yields the protein CASSQGGRGRQETQYF.